This record concerns one T cell receptor beta chain sequence. Its antigen is not known. The data were obtained in a study of OX40 agonist ivuxolimab in advanced cancers. General study points: CD8+ T cells showed, on average, more clonal expansion than CD4+ cells.

The protocol was immunoSEQ multiplex PCR, while the TCRdb copy is restricted to in-frame clones and leaves out a portion. The data contain approximately 98,000 clones, more than 85% of them seen just once; the ten biggest clones take up around 0.7%. Exclusion of a patient followed from autoimmune disease history or systemic immunosuppression. Sequenced here: CD4+ or CD8+ T cells sorted from blood, sampled in a trial of the OX40 agonist ivuxolimab. The clonotype originates from an adult with an advanced solid tumor such as melanoma, head and neck, liver or kidney cancer.

The CDR3 region has the DNA TGCGCCAGCAACTTAAGCCCCCAAGAGACCCAGTACTTC. It codes for CASNLSPQETQYF. The gene calls are TRBV5-1 and TRBJ2-5; D gene unclear. Trimming shortened V by 6 bases and J by 1 base, and 10 bases separated the two germline ends. Germline loops: CDR1 SGHRS, CDR2 YFSETQ. The CDR3 covers 13 residues. Variable domain in full (rest from reference TRBV5-1 and TRBJ2-5): KAGVTQTPRYLIKTRGQQVTLSCSPISGHRSVSWYQQTPGQGLQFLFEYFSETQRNKGNFPGRFSGRQFSNSRSEMNVSTLELGDSALYLCASNLSPQETQYFGPGTRLLVL.